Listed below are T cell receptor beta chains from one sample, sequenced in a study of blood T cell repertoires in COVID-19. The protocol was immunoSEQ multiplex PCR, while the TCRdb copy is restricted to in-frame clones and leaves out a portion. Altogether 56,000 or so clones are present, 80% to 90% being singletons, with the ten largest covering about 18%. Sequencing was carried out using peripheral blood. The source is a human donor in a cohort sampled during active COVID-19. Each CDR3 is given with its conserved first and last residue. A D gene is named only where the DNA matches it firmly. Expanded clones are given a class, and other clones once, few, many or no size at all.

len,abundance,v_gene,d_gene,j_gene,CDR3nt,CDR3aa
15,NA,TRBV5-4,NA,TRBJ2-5,TGTGCCAGCAGTCAGGGTGCCAGGAACCAAGAGACCCAGTACTTC,CASSQGARNQETQYF
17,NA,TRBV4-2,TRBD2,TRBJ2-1,TGTGCCAGCAGCCAAGACCCGAGCGGGGGCCGGGGGAATGAGCAGTTCTTC,CASSQDPSGGRGNEQFF
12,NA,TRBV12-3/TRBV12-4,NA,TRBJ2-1,TGTGCCAGCAGTCCCGGGGTGACTGAGCAGTTCTTC,CASSPGVTEQFF
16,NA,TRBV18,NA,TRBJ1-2,TGTGCCAGCTCACCATTCCGGGACACTTTTAACTATGGCTACACCTTC,CASSPFRDTFNYGYTF
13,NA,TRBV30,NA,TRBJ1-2,TGTGCCTGGAGTTATGGGGGGGCCCTCCTCTACACCTTC,CAWSYGGALLYTF
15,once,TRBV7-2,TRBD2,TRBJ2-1,TGTGCCAGCAGCCGGACTAGCGGGGGTCACAATGAGCAGTTCTTC,CASSRTSGGHNEQFF
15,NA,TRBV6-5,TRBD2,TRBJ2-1,TGTGCCGGAAAAAAGCGGGGGGCCTCCTACAATGAGCAGTTCTTC,CAGKKRGASYNEQFF
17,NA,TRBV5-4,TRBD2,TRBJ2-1,TGTGCCAGCAGCGTGACGGGGGGGCGCACCCGGAACAATGAGCAGTTCTTC,CASSVTGGRTRNNEQFF
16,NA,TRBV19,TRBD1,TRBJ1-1,TGTGCCAGTAGTATGGGGACAGCTATCATGAACACTGAAGCTTTCTTT,CASSMGTAIMNTEAFF
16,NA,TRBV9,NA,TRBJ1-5,TGTGCCAGCAGCGCTGGATCGGGGTTTGGCAATCAGCCCCAGCATTTT,CASSAGSGFGNQPQHF
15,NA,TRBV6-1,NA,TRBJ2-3,TGTGCCAGCAGTGAACAGGGGTTCGGCACAGATACGCAGTATTTT,CASSEQGFGTDTQYF
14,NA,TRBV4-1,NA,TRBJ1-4,TGCGCCAGCAGCCACACGGTAACTAATGAAAAACTGTTTTTT,CASSHTVTNEKLFF
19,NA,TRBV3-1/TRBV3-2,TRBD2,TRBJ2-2,TGTGCCAGCAGCCCTCTTAGCGGGGGGGCTTCCACGAACACCGGGGAGCTGTTTTTT,CASSPLSGGASTNTGELFF
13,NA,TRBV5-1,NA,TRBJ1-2,TGCGCCAGCAGCTTGGTGGCAGGGGAAGGCTACACCTTC,CASSLVAGEGYTF
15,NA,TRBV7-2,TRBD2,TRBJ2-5,TGTGCCAGCAGCTTAGGCGGGGGGCCCCAAGAGACCCAGTACTTC,CASSLGGGPQETQYF
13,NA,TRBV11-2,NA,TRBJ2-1,TGTGCCACGTCGGTCAGGAACAACGATGAGCAGTTCTTC,CATSVRNNDEQFF
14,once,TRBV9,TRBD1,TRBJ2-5,TGTGCCAGCAGCCGACAGGGTTCGAAAGAGACCCAGTACTTC,CASSRQGSKETQYF
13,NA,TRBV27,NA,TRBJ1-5,TGTGCCAGCAGTTTTAATATCAATCAGCCCCAGCATTTT,CASSFNINQPQHF
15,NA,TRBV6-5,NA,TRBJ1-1,TGTGCCAGCAGTTACTGGGCAGCTATGAACACTGAAGCTTTCTTT,CASSYWAAMNTEAFF
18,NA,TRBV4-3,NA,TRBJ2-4,TGCGCCAGCAGCCAAGCCCCGGACATGCTACGAGCCAAAAACATTCAGTACTTC,CASSQAPDMLRAKNIQYF
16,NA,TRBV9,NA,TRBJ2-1,TGTGCCAGCAGCGTTGGAGGGCCGAGCTCCTACAATGAGCAGTTCTTC,CASSVGGPSSYNEQFF
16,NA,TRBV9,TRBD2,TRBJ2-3,TGTGCCAGCAGCACCAGCGGGGGGGCGAGCACAGATACGCAGTATTTT,CASSTSGGASTDTQYF
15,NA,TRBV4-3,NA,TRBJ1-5,TGCGCCAGCAGCCAAGATGTGCAGGGAATGCAGCCCCAGCATTTT,CASSQDVQGMQPQHF
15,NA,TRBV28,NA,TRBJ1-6,TGTGCCAGCAGTTTTCCCCGGCCAGGGGATTCACCCCTCCACTTT,CASSFPRPGDSPLHF
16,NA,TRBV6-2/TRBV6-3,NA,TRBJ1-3,TGTGCCAGCACCCCCAATCGGCGGGCAAGTGGAAACACCATATATTTT,CASTPNRRASGNTIYF
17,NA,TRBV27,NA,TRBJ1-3,TGTGCCAGCAGTCCCGCAGATGACAGGTACTCTGGAAACACCATATATTTT,CASSPADDRYSGNTIYF
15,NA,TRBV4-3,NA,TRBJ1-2,TGCGCCAGCAGCCACTCTGTTCCAGGGGTGGGGGGCTACACCTTC,CASSHSVPGVGGYTF
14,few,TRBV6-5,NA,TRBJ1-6,TGTGCCAGCGTCGAAGCACTTTCAAGTTCACCCCTCCACTTT,CASVEALSSSPLHF
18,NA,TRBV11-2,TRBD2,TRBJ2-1,TGTGCCAGCAGCTTAGGTGGACTAGCGGGGGGACACTACAATGAGCAGTTCTTC,CASSLGGLAGGHYNEQFF
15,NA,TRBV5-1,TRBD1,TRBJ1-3,TGCGCCAGCAGCGTGGACAGGGGGCTAGGAAACACCATATATTTT,CASSVDRGLGNTIYF
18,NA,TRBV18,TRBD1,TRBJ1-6,TGTGCCAGCTCACCACGTGGGACAGGGTTGGTCCCAAACTCACCCCTCCACTTT,CASSPRGTGLVPNSPLHF
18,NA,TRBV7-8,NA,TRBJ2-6,TGTGCCAGCAGCTTAGGAGGGTATGGGGTCTCTGGGGCCAACGTCCTGACTTTC,CASSLGGYGVSGANVLTF
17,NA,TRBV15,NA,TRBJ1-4,TGTGCCACCAGAGCAACAGGGAGCGTAGCAACTAATGAAAAACTGTTTTTT,CATRATGSVATNEKLFF
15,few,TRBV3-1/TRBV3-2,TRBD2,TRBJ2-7,TGTGCCAGCAGCCAAGATAGGTTACTAGCGGGGGAGCAGTACTTC,CASSQDRLLAGEQYF
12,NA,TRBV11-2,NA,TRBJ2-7,TGTGCCAGCAGGCTAGATCACGGGCGACTAGACTTC,CASRLDHGRLDF
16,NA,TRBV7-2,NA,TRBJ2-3,TGTGCCAGCAGCCACAGGGCGGGCACCTTCACAGATACGCAGTATTTT,CASSHRAGTFTDTQYF
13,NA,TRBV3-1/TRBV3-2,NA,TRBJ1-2,TGTGCCAGCAGCCAAGTGGGTACAGGGGGCTACACCTTC,CASSQVGTGGYTF
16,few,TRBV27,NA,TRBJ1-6,TGTGCCAGCAGTCCACTTGGCGCCTGGGCTGGAGGGGCCCTCCACTTT,CASSPLGAWAGGALHF
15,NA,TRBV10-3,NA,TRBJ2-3,TGTGCCATCAGTCTCAGGGGTATTGGGACAGATACGCAGTATTTT,CAISLRGIGTDTQYF
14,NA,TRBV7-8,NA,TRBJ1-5,TGTGCCAGCAGCCTGGTCCAGGGGAATCAGCCCCAGCATTTT,CASSLVQGNQPQHF
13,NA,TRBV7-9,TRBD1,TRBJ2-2,TGTGCCAGCAGCCCCGGGACAGGGGTTTGGCTGTTTTTT,CASSPGTGVWLFF
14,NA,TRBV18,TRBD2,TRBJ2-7,TGTGCCAGCTCACGAGCGGGGGCCTCCTACGAGCAGTACTTC,CASSRAGASYEQYF
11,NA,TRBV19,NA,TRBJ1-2,TGTGCCAGTAGTATATACGGTGGCTACACCTTC,CASSIYGGYTF
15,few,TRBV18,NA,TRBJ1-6,TGTGCCAGCTCACCAGGCGGCAGCAATAATTCACCCCTCCACTTT,CASSPGGSNNSPLHF
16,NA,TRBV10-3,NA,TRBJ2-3,TGTGCCATCAAGTTGGGTCGGGGGGCGCACACAGATACGCAGTATTTT,CAIKLGRGAHTDTQYF
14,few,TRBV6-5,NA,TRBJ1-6,TGTGCCAGCAGTTACCAAGGGGTCGGGTCACCCCTCCACTTT,CASSYQGVGSPLHF
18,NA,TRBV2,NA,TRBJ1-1,TGTGCCAGCGCCCCTCAGGGATTTAGCCGGATCATGAACACTGAAGCTTTCTTT,CASAPQGFSRIMNTEAFF
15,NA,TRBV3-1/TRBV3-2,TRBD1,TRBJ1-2,TGTGCCAGCAGCCAAGGGACAGGGGGAAACTATGGCTACACCTTC,CASSQGTGGNYGYTF